These 32 T cell receptor beta chains originate from one sample sequenced in a study of OX40 agonist ivuxolimab in advanced cancers. The repertoire was sequenced with immunoSEQ multiplex PCR; TCRdb's copy has only in-frame clones and lacks some. The data show about 35,000 clones, with approximately 79% seen just once and about 14% held by the top ten. Source: CD4+ or CD8+ T cells sorted from blood, taken in a trial of the OX40 agonist ivuxolimab. Every receptor here comes from an adult with an advanced solid tumor such as melanoma, head and neck, liver or kidney cancer.

This chain links TRBV7-3 with TRBJ2-7; 7 bases match TRBD1. V lost 0 bases and J lost 0; bases outside the gene matches: 2. The germline V gene has CDR1 SGHTA and CDR2 FQGTGA. The CDR3 is made up of 15 amino acids. This chain's CDR3 is CASSLTGDSSYEQYF. The CDR3 nucleotides are TGTGCCAGCAGCTTAACAGGGGACAGCTCCTACGAGCAGTACTTC.

The genes are TRBV18 and TRBJ2-7; D could derive from TRBD1 or TRBD2 (5 bases each). CDR3 length: 14 amino acids. V lost 2 bases to trimming and J lost 3 bases, with 11 bases between them. CDR1 and CDR2 (germline): KGHSH, LQKENI. The CDR3 DNA reads TGTGCCAGCTCACCAGCCCGGGGCGACTACGAGCAGTACTTC. Translating it yields CASSPARGDYEQYF.

The genes are TRBV19 and TRBJ2-2, with 11 nucleotides matching TRBD1. V lost 8 bases and J lost 6; bases outside the gene matches: 8. This CDR3 region has 15 residues. Germline-derived CDR1 and CDR2 are LNHDA and SQIVND (reference sequence). CDR3 DNA sequence: TGTGCCAGTGGACAGGGGGCGCGTTTCGCCGGGGAGCTGTTTTTT. Residues: CASGQGARFAGELFF. Variable domain in full (rest from reference TRBV19 and TRBJ2-2): DGGITQSPKYLFRKEGQNVTLSCEQNLNHDAMYWYRQDPGQGLRLIYYSQIVNDFQKGDIAEGYSVSREKKESFPLTVTSAQKNPTAFYLCASGQGARFAGELFFGEGSRLTVL.

This chain joins TRBV5-4 and TRBJ1-1, with unresolved D. The V end lost 4 bases, the J end lost 0 bases, and 19 bases lay between the germline ends. In germline, CDR1 is SGHNT, CDR2 YYREEE (reference sequence). This CDR3 is 17 amino acids long. The CDR3 DNA is TGTGCCAGCAGCGGGATCAAATGGGTTCAGGTGAACACTGAAGCTTTCTTT. This codes for CASSGIKWVQVNTEAFF.

V and J are TRBV5-1 and TRBJ1-4; tentatively, D is TRBD1 (5 bases). In germline, CDR1 is SGHRS, CDR2 YFSETQ. The CDR3 loop spans 13 amino acids. V was cut by 0 bases and J by 5 bases, with 5 bases left in between. CDR3 region: CASSLEGNEKLFF. DNA for the CDR3: TGCGCCAGCAGCTTGGAGGGGAATGAAAAACTGTTTTTT.

This clone was observed once. CDR3 loop: CASSSQGVNGNEKLFF. The CDR3 DNA reads TGCGCCAGCAGCTCACAGGGAGTAAATGGTAATGAAAAACTGTTTTTT. The J gene is TRBJ1-4, the V gene TRBV4-1, with D tentatively TRBD1 (6 bases). The CDR3 has 16 residues. Germline CDR1 is MGHRA and CDR2 is YSYEKL. V lost 5 bases to trimming and J lost 4 bases, with 17 bases between them.

The V and J genes are TRBV7-9 and TRBJ2-6; D may match TRBD1 or TRBD2 (5 bases each). This CDR3 is built from 18 residues. From germline, CDR1 is SEHNR and CDR2 FQNEAQ (reference sequence). Trimming shortened V by 5 bases and J by 0 bases, and 17 bases separated the two germline ends. The CDR3 sequence: CASSPWDALSSGANVLTF. The CDR3 nucleotides are TGTGCCAGCAGCCCCTGGGACGCTTTAAGCTCTGGGGCCAACGTCCTGACTTTC.

This chain connects TRBV19 to TRBJ2-7; 13 positions match TRBD2. V was pared by 4 bases and J by 0 bases, with 12 bases of the junction left unmatched. The CDR3 runs to 19 residues. The germline gives CDR1 LNHDA, CDR2 SQIVND (reference sequence). The CDR3 spells CASSRRSGTSGASSYEQYF. The CDR3 DNA follows: TGTGCCAGTAGTAGAAGATCCGGGACTAGCGGGGCGAGCTCCTACGAGCAGTACTTC.

The gene calls are TRBV18 and TRBJ2-7, with 7 bases aligning to TRBD1. CDR1 and CDR2 from the germline V gene are KGHSH and LQKENI. The J segment lost 2 bases and the V segment lost 5 bases, leaving 6 bases of the junction unmatched. The length of the CDR3 is 14 residues. For the CDR3, the DNA is TGTGCCAGCTCAGCGCGGACAGGCCCCTACGAGCAGTACTTC. Protein sequence: CASSARTGPYEQYF.

The chain carries TRBV5-1 and TRBJ1-5, with 8 bases lining up with TRBD1. Germline V gives CDR1 SGHRS, CDR2 YFSETQ. V was clipped by 0 bases and J by 8 bases; unmatched bases: 7. This CDR3 has 15 amino acids. The CDR3 coding sequence is TGCGCCAGCAGCTTGGACGGACAGGGTTTGGAGCCCCAGCATTTT. Translated: CASSLDGQGLEPQHF.

This chain connects TRBV7-8 to TRBJ1-3, with D hard to call. Germline values: CDR1 SGHVS, CDR2 FQNEAQ. The CDR3 runs 14 residues. Trimming removed 5 bases at V and 4 bases at J, with 12 bases between. CDR3: CASSPRNRGNTIYF. In DNA form, the CDR3 reads TGTGCCAGCAGCCCCCGGAATAGGGGAAACACCATATATTTT.

This clone occurred a few times. CDR3 nucleotide sequence: TGTGCCAGCAGCATCGGGACAGGAGGTTTGAACACTGAAGCTTTCTTT. As protein: CASSIGTGGLNTEAFF. This sequence joins TRBV11-2 and TRBJ1-1; 8 bases are a match to TRBD1. The CDR3 has 16 residues. V lost 5 bases, J lost 0 bases, and 8 bases stayed unmatched. CDR1 and CDR2 (germline): SGHAT, FQNNGV.

This sequence joins TRBV30 and TRBJ1-1; 8 positions agree with TRBD1. The CDR3 loop spans 15 amino acids. Germline V CDR1 and CDR2: GTSNPN, SVGIG (reference sequence). V shed 3 bases, J shed 6 bases, and the junction held 12 bases outside the gene matches. The CDR3 bases are TGTGCCTGGAGGTCGGGACAGGCGGGGAAAGCTGAAGCTTTCTTT. Amino acid sequence: CAWRSGQAGKAEAFF. Filled out from reference TRBV30 and TRBJ1-1, the complete variable domain reads SQTIHQWPATLVQPVGSPLSLECTVEGTSNPNLYWYRQAAGRGLQLLFYSVGIGQISSEVPQNLSASRPQDRQFILSSKKLLLSDSGFYLCAWRSGQAGKAEAFFGQGTRLTVV.

V and J are TRBV28 and TRBJ2-5, with a possible D match to TRBD2 (6 bases). CDR3 length: 15 amino acids. With 4 bases removed from V and 7 bases from J, the gap between germline ends came to 19 bases. Germline V lookup: CDR1 MDHEN, CDR2 SYDVKM. The CDR3, as DNA: TGTGCCAGCAGTTCCCTGGAGGGGCTGAAGGGGACCCAGTACTTC. Amino acid sequence: CASSSLEGLKGTQYF.

The chain uses TRBV6-6 and TRBJ1-2; D is ambiguous. From germline, CDR1 is MNHNY and CDR2 SVGAGI (reference sequence). CDR3 size: 11 residues. Trimming removed 5 bases at V and 4 bases at J, with 5 bases between. This CDR3 reads CASSDRYGYTF. CDR3 coding DNA: TGTGCCAGCAGTGACCGCTATGGCTACACCTTC.

The V and J genes are TRBV6-5 and TRBJ2-1, with 7 bases identical to TRBD2. Germline trimming cut 2 bases from V and 0 bases from J; bases unmatched to any gene: 1. The CDR3 loop spans 15 amino acids. The V gene's germline CDR1 is MNHEY and CDR2 SVGAGI. CDR3 sequence: CASSYGGSSYNEQFF. CDR3 bases: TGTGCCAGCAGTTACGGCGGGAGCTCCTACAATGAGCAGTTCTTC.

This chain joins TRBV27 and TRBJ1-4; unclear D gene. V was shortened by 5 bases and J by 5 bases, with 12 bases between the two germline ends. Germline CDR1 reads MNHEY; CDR2 reads SMNVEV (reference sequence). CDR3 length: 14 amino acids. The CDR3 region is CASSPPGLNEKLFF. In DNA, the CDR3 is TGTGCCAGCAGTCCCCCGGGATTAAATGAAAAACTGTTTTTT.

The V and J genes are TRBV7-9 and TRBJ2-7; D gene ambiguous. Germline V gene lookup returns CDR1 SEHNR and CDR2 FQNEAQ (reference sequence). This CDR3 comprises 12 residues. Trimming removed 3 bases at V and 3 bases at J, with 6 bases between. CDR3 region: CASSLTVYEQYF. The CDR3, as DNA: TGTGCCAGCAGCTTGACGGTCTACGAGCAGTACTTC.

In nucleotides, the CDR3 is TGTGCCAGCAGCGGTACGAACACTGAAGCTTTCTTT. This sequence encodes CASSGTNTEAFF. V is TRBV9 and J is TRBJ1-1; D ambiguous. CDR3 size: 12 residues. V dropped 3 bases and J dropped 1 base, with 4 bases sitting between them. Germline loops: CDR1 SGDLS, CDR2 YYNGEE.

The chain uses TRBV5-1 and TRBJ2-1, with 7 positions matching TRBD1. V shed 4 bases and J 2 bases; nucleotides not matched to a gene: 9. The CDR3 totals 16 residues. Germline values: CDR1 SGHRS, CDR2 YFSETQ. In DNA form, the CDR3 reads TGCGCCAGCAGCCCTCAATTCCAGGGGGCCTACAATGAGCAGTTCTTC. Translating it yields CASSPQFQGAYNEQFF.

This chain joins TRBV29-1 and TRBJ1-3, with 7 positions matching TRBD1. The CDR3 covers 17 residues. CDR1 is SQVTM and CDR2 is ANQGSEA in the germline V gene. V shed 0 bases, J shed 2 bases, and the junction held 10 bases outside the gene matches. The CDR3 DNA reads TGCAGCGTTGAAGATATAGGGGGCGATCACCCTGGAAACACCATATATTTT. This encodes CSVEDIGGDHPGNTIYF.

The CDR3 region is CASSSGQGKDEQYF. As DNA, the CDR3 is TGTGCCAGCAGTTCGGGACAGGGGAAGGACGAGCAGTACTTC. J is TRBJ2-7 and V is TRBV6-5, with 10 bases lining up with TRBD1. Losses at the gene ends were 4 bases for V and 5 bases for J; bases not matched to a gene: 5. The CDR3 runs to 14 residues. Germline V lookup: CDR1 MNHEY, CDR2 SVGAGI.

The chain combines TRBV12-5 with TRBJ2-5; D is ambiguous. This CDR3 contains 13 residues. From germline, CDR1 is LGHNT and CDR2 FRNRAP. V was clipped by 7 bases and J by 1 base, with 10 bases between them. The CDR3 bases are TGTGCTAGTGCCGCATACCCCCAAGAGACCCAGTACTTC. This codes for CASAAYPQETQYF.

V and J are TRBV29-1 and TRBJ2-1; TRBD2 is a possible D gene (6 bases). Trimming removed 4 bases at V and 9 bases at J, with 13 bases between. The CDR3 has 12 residues. Germline V gene lookup returns CDR1 SQVTM and CDR2 ANQGSEA. In DNA form, the CDR3 reads TGCAGCGTTGGTGGCGGGGCTGGTGAGCAGTTCTTC. Protein product: CSVGGGAGEQFF.

This clone was seen only a few times. This chain uses TRBV30 with TRBJ1-6, with a possible D match to TRBD1 (6 bases). The V end was cut by 3 bases, the J end by 5 bases, with 14 bases between. Germline assignment: CDR1 GTSNPN and CDR2 SVGIG (reference sequence). The CDR3 spans 15 residues. This chain's CDR3 is CAWRKTGGDNSPLHF. The CDR3 nucleotides read TGTGCCTGGAGGAAGACGGGGGGCGATAATTCACCCCTCCACTTT.

This chain uses TRBV10-1 with TRBJ2-7; D unresolved. In germline, CDR1 is WNHNN, CDR2 SYGVQD (reference sequence). This CDR3 is 13 amino acids long. The V end was cut by 4 bases, the J end by 3 bases, with 10 bases between. The CDR3 coding sequence is TGCGCCAGCAGTGCCGGCCTCGGCTACGAGCAGTACTTC. Its translation is CASSAGLGYEQYF.

The chain links TRBV1 to TRBJ2-1. TRBV1 is annotated as a pseudogene. This CDR3 contains 17 residues. The CDR3 protein is CTSSQEEKQTTYNEQFF. Here the CDR3 DNA reads TGCACCAGCAGCCAAGAAGAGAAACAGACGACTTACAATGAGCAGTTCTTC.

The rearrangement links TRBV21-1 to TRBJ1-5; the table names TRBD1, a call not compared with the DNA. TRBV21-1 constitutes a pseudogene. The CDR3 runs 17 residues. CDR3 DNA sequence: TGTGCCAGCAGCAAAGAGTGTTCCGACGGACACAATCAGCCCCAGCATTTT. Residues: CASSKECSDGHNQPQHF.

The V and J genes are TRBV28 and TRBJ2-5; D tentatively reads TRBD1 or TRBD2 (6 bases each). Trimming stripped 6 bases from V and 6 bases from J, with 20 bases between. Germline CDR1 is MDHEN and CDR2 is SYDVKM. The length of the CDR3 is 15 residues. This chain's CDR3 is CASRPYETGGKTQYF. Here the CDR3 DNA reads TGTGCCAGCAGACCGTATGAGACAGGAGGGAAGACCCAGTACTTC.

The rearrangement links TRBV6-5 to TRBJ1-5; possibly TRBD1 for D (6 bases). The ends were cut back, 6 bases at V and 3 bases at J, with 12 bases in the middle. There are 14 residues in the CDR3. Germline V lookup: CDR1 MNHEY, CDR2 SVGAGI. CDR3 coding DNA: TGTGCCAGCAGCCCCGGACAGCACAATCAGCCCCAGCATTTT. It is translated as CASSPGQHNQPQHF.

This sequence joins TRBV11-2 and TRBJ2-7; possible D gene TRBD1, 5 bases. The CDR3 consists of 11 residues. The germline V and J ends were trimmed by 5 bases and 7 bases, with 9 bases remaining between them. The V gene's germline CDR1 is SGHAT and CDR2 FQNNGV. The CDR3 DNA sequence: TGTGCCAGCAGCCAAGACAGTGAGCAGTACTTC. Protein: CASSQDSEQYF.

The CDR3 DNA is TGTGCCAGCAGCCGGACAGGGTTGGGTGAAAAACTGTTTTTT. Protein sequence: CASSRTGLGEKLFF. This sequence joins TRBV7-9 and TRBJ1-4, with 8 bases identical to TRBD1. J gave up 7 bases and V 5 bases, and 6 bases lay outside the gene matches. The CDR3 is 14 residues long. The V gene's germline CDR1 is SEHNR and CDR2 FQNEAQ (reference sequence).